This TCR beta chain emerged from a study of cytomegalovirus exposure and HLA in healthy donors. The study ran its PCR with 60 Vbeta and 13 Jbeta primers. The data were produced by immunoSEQ multiplex PCR, yet TCRdb's version contains in-frame clones alone and is incomplete. The table records under 120,000 clones, roughly 69% of them present only once. Material for sequencing was PBMCs. The sequence was obtained from a man aged 30 to 45 in good health and CMV-seropositive.

Here the CDR3 DNA reads TGTGCCAAGAGTGCCGCCTACGAGCAGTACTTC. Its translation is CAKSAAYEQYF. The chain couples TRBV2 to TRBJ2-7; D not resolved. Trimming took 10 bases from V and 2 from J, leaving 9 bases between them. The CDR3 has 11 residues. The germline gives CDR1 SNHLY, CDR2 FYNNEI.